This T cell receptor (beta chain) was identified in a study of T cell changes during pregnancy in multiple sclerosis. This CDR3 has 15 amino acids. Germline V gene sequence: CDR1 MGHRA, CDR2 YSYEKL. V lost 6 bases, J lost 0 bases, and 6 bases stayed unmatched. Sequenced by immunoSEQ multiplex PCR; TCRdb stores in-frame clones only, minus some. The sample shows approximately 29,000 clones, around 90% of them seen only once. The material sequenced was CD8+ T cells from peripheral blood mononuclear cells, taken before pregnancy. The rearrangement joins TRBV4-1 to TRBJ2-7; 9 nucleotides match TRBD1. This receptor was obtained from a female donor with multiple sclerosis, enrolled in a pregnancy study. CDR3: CASSPGQGSSYEQYF. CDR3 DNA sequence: TGCGCCAGCAGTCCAGGACAGGGGTCCTCCTACGAGCAGTACTTC.